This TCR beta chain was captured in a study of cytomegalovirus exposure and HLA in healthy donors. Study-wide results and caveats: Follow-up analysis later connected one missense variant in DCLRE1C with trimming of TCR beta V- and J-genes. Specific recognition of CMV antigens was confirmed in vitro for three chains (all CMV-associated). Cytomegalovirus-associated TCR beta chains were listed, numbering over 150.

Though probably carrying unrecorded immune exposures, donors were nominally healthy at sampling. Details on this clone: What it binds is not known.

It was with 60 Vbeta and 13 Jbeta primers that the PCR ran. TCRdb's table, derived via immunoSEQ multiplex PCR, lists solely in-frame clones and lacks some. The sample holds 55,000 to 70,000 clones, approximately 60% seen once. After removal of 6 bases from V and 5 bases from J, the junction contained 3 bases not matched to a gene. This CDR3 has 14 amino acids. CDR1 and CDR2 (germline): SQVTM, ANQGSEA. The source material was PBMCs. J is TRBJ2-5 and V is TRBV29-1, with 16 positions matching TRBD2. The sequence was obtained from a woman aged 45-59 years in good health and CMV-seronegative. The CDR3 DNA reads TGCAGCGTAGGGACTAGCGGGAGGGCGGAGACCCAGTACTTC. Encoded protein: CSVGTSGRAETQYF.